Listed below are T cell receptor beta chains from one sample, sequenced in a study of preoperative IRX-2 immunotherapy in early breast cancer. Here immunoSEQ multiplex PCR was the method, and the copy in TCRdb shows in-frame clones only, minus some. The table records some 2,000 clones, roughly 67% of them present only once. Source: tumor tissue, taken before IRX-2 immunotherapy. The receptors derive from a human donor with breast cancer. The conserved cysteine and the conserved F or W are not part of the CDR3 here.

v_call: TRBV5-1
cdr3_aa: ASSERTGGVTEAF

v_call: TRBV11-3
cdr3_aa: ASSLREGPGLPYEQY

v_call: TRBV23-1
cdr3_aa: ASSSREYTEAF

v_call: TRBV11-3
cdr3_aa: ASSFSGTGWNEQF

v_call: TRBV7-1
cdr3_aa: ASSSDLQETQY

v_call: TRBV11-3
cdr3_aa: ASSFGGLGSPLH

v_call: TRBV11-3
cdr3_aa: ASSLGLAGNEQF

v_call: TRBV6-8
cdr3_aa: ASSTPPVDTEAF

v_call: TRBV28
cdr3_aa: ASSTLLEPQH

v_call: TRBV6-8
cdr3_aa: ASSAYRDGGFPLH